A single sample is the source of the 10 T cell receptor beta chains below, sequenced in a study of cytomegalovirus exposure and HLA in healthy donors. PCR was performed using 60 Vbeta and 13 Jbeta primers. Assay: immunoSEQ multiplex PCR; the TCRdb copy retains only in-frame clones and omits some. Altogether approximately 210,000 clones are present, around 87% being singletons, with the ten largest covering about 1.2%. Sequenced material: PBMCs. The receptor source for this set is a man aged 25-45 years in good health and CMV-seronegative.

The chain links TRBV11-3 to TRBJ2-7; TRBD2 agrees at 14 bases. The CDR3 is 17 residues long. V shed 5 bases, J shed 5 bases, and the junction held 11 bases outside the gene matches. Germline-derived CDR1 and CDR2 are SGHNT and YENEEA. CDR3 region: CASSPDPGLAGGHEQYF. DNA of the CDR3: TGTGCCAGCAGCCCCGACCCTGGACTAGCGGGAGGACACGAGCAGTACTTC.

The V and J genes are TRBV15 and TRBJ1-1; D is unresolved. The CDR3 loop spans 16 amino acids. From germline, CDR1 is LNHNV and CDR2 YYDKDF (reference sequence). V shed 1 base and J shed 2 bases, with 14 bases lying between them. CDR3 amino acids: CATSRVANSLNTEAFF. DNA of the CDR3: TGTGCCACCAGCAGAGTTGCGAACAGCCTAAACACTGAAGCTTTCTTT.

CDR3 sequence reads: CASSLDPGETQYF. CDR3 DNA sequence: TGCGCCAGCAGCTTGGATCCAGGAGAGACCCAGTACTTC. This chain connects TRBV5-1 to TRBJ2-5; D is unclear. Trimming cost V 0 bases and J 4 bases, with 7 bases left between them. The CDR3 spans 13 residues. Germline CDR1 and CDR2: SGHRS and YFSETQ.

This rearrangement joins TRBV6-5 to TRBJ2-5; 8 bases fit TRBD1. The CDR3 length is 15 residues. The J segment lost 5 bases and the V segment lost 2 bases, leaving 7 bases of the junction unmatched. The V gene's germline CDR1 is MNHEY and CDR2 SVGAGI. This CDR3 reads CASSYGDRIMETQYF. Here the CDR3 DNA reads TGTGCCAGCAGTTACGGGGACAGGATCATGGAGACCCAGTACTTC.

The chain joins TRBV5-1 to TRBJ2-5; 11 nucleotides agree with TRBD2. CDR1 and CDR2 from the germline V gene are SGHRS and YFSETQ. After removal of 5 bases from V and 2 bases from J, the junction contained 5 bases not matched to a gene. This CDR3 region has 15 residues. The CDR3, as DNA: TGCGCCAGCAGTTCCGTAGCGGGAGGGCAAGAGACCCAGTACTTC. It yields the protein CASSSVAGGQETQYF.

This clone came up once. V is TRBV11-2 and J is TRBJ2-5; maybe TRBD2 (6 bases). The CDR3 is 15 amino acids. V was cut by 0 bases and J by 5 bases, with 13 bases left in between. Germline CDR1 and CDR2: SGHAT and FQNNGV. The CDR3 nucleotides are TGTGCCAGCAGCTTAGAGGGAGGTTTGGGTGAGACCCAGTACTTC. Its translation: CASSLEGGLGETQYF.

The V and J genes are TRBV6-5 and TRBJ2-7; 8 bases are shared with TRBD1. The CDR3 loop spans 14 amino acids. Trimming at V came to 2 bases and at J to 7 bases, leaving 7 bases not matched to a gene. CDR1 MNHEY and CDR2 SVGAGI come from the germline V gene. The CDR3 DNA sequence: TGTGCCAGCAGTTACGAGACAGGGGTTCGGGAGCAGTACTTC. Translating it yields CASSYETGVREQYF.

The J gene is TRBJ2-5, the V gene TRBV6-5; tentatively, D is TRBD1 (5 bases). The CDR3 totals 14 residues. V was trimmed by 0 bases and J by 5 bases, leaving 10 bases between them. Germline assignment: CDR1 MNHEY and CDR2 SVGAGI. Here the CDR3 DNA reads TGTGCCAGCAGTTACTCCGGCAGGGCCGAGACCCAGTACTTC. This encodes CASSYSGRAETQYF.

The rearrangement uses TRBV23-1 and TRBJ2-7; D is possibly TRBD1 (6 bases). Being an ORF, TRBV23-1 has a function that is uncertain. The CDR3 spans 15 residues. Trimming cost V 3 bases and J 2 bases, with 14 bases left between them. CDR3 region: CASSHPGTGPYEQYF. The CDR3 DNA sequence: TGCGCCAGCAGTCACCCTGGAACAGGGCCCTACGAGCAGTACTTC.

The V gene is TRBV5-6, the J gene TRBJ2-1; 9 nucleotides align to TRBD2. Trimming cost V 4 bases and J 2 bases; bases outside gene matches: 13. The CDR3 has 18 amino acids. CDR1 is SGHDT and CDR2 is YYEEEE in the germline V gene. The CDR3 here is CASSLRRGGAITYNEQFF. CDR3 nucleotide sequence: TGTGCCAGCAGCCTCCGGCGGGGGGGTGCAATCACCTACAATGAGCAGTTCTTC.